Listed below are T cell receptor beta chains from one sample, sequenced in a study of cytomegalovirus exposure and HLA in healthy donors. Here immunoSEQ multiplex PCR was the method, and the copy in TCRdb shows in-frame clones only, minus some. The table includes 150,000 to 200,000 clones, over 60% detected once. Sequencing used PBMCs. These receptors were collected from a man in his fifties in good health and CMV-seropositive. CDR3s include the opening cysteine and the closing phenylalanine or tryptophan. The order of the fields is clone size, J gene, V gene, CDR3 protein. The size of a clone is reported for some rows only, either as once, few or many, or as a class for expanded clones.

-	TRBJ2-7	TRBV7-6	CASSSWFPGLKSYEQYF
-	TRBJ2-1	TRBV7-3	CASRYGEGEQFF
once	TRBJ1-1	TRBV11-3	CASSLQGAGTEAFF
-	TRBJ1-2	TRBV4-3	CASSQDSPGTVGGYTF
-	TRBJ1-2	TRBV7-8	CASSSRYGYTF
-	TRBJ2-3	TRBV14	CASSSLGFTDTQYF
-	TRBJ1-6	TRBV10-3	CAIGGRDRSPLHF
-	TRBJ2-5	TRBV2	CASKRDSQNQETQYF
-	TRBJ2-7	TRBV7-2	CASSASGGISYEQYF
once	-	TRBV2	CASSEHGAGTYEQYF
-	TRBJ2-3	TRBV2	CASKSDVVDTQYF
-	TRBJ2-1	TRBV5-6	CASSLGTGAYNEQFF
once	TRBJ2-5	TRBV7-3	CASSLGQGKETQYF
-	TRBJ1-2	TRBV28	CASSFRGAPSNYGYTF
-	TRBJ2-5	TRBV11-2	CASSSTVPRETQYF
-	TRBJ1-3	TRBV11-2	CASSLGNTIYF
-	TRBJ2-1	TRBV30	CAFPRGGGLNEQFF
few	TRBJ1-1	TRBV19	CASSIAPYTEAFF
-	TRBJ2-4	TRBV27	CASSSMTGAKNIQYF
-	TRBJ2-5	TRBV7-2	CASSLYGETQYF
-	TRBJ1-5	TRBV19	CASSIAAGGSQPQHF
-	TRBJ2-3	TRBV7-3	CASSPSRGDTQYF
-	TRBJ2-5	TRBV19	CASSLGQGVVETQYF
-	TRBJ1-2	TRBV29-1	CSVEDPRGGLGYTF
-	TRBJ2-2	TRBV6-1	CASSQGQGVNTGELFF
-	TRBJ2-5	TRBV27	CASRPIAGGQETQYF
once	TRBJ1-6	TRBV4-2	CASSQDRQAHSPLHF
-	TRBJ2-5	TRBV6-1	CASSDHRGHGTETQYF
-	TRBJ2-3	TRBV5-1	CASSLGASTSTDTQYF
-	TRBJ2-1	TRBV7-2	CASSLLREQFF
-	TRBJ2-3	TRBV5-6	CASSFPGGAVGSTDTQYF